The following is a T cell receptor beta chain sequence with its context. The source of the sample is a study of CD8 T cells in Susac syndrome. After extraction with the RNeasy kit, roughly 0.45 to 1 ug of the RNA was reverse transcribed using random hexamers. The method of amplification for TCR beta CDR3 was immunoSEQ multiplex PCR, covering 54 Vbeta and 13 Jbeta. TCRdb reanalysed the immunoSEQ multiplex PCR reads using MiXCR and keeps one entry per CDR3 protein. This sample carries about 140,000 distinct CDR3 sequences, approximately 93% of them seen once, and the ten largest clones take more than 0.065%. V lost 0 bases and J 0 bases, leaving 15 bases between the germline ends. The V gene's germline CDR1 is SGHRS and CDR2 YFSETQ. The CDR3 is 18 amino acids. Controls were healthy donors chosen to match patients in age and sex.

The specimen sequenced was CD4+ T cells from PBMCs. This chain uses TRBV5-1 with TRBJ1-4, with D uncertain. The sequence derives from a human donor in good health. CDR3 sequence: CASSLEVGNYATNEKLFF. The CDR3 region has the DNA TGCGCCAGCAGCTTGGAGGTCGGAAACTATGCAACTAATGAAAAACTGTTTTTT.